The T cell receptor (beta chain) under discussion was sequenced for a study of cytomegalovirus exposure and HLA in healthy donors (dated by TCRdb to about 2017). In the study overall: According to a later analysis, the approximately 130 validation repertoires were produced on the same platform as the 700 or so repertoires of the first cohort. The study aimed to test whether cataloging public T cell receptors could reveal signatures of past pathogen exposure. A separate validation cohort of approximately 130 different subjects was used in addition to the 666-subject first cohort. High-throughput TCR immunosequencing, statistical association of individual TCRs with disease status, and machine learning were combined to predict cytomegalovirus infection status. The paper as a whole reports these results and caveats: A later analysis found that TCRs clustered in the first cohort also tended to co-occur in the 120 validation repertoires, with 90% to 95% of cluster scores above 0. In vitro tests confirmed that a few of the cytomegalovirus-associated TCR beta chains recognize cytomegalovirus antigens. In both the original and validation cohorts, the classifier was reported to diagnose cytomegalovirus status with high specificity and sensitivity. According to the authors, the approach could potentially be generalized to other disease states and immunological phenotypes. The study gave a list of some 150 TCR beta chains associated with cytomegalovirus. All 110 or so repertoires were used to score co-occurrence in the validation cohort in a later analysis, because that analysis had no HLA typing for the cohort. While some public TCRs were present in many individuals, most TCR sequences turned up only very rarely across donors.

From the cysteine up to the phenylalanine, the CDR3 has a length of 8 residues. Only the CDR3 DNA stays, 24 bases, in frame from base 1. CDR1 and CDR2 are read off the germline V gene (reference sequence) as SGHKS and YYEKEE. Donors formed part of the validation cohort, which comprised over a hundred subjects and was distinct from the first cohort of 550 to 850 subjects. Receptor libraries were prepared by the immunoSEQ multiplex PCR assay. In the paper's pipeline: A statistical classification framework was built to diagnose cytomegalovirus status from the catalog of TCR beta chain sequences. The table comes from immuneACCESS by way of TCRdb, which keeps in-frame sequences with V and J called. Part of the clones is missing from these tables; in studies checked, under half for an unresolved V gene and the rest for unknown reasons. The V and J calls and the clone size are those of that table, but D and trimming were determined from the DNA. This sample holds roughly 220,000 clones; under 95% were observed only once. The ten largest make up about 1% of the sample.

In regard to this clone: Its antigen has not been determined. Germline and junction disagree at one end, which may indicate a read error.

This TCR was sampled from a woman under 30 in good health and CMV-seronegative. The receptor chain draws on TRBV5-5 and TRBJ1-1; a confident D gene designation cannot be given. Source material: PBMCs. The CDR3 has the sequence CASSFVPF. The nucleotides are TGTGCCAGCAGCTTCGTCCCCTTT.